Shown below are 26 T cell receptor beta chains from a single sample sequenced in a study of T cell changes during pregnancy in multiple sclerosis. Here immunoSEQ multiplex PCR was the method, and the copy in TCRdb shows in-frame clones only, minus some. Of around 61,000 clones detected, approximately 89% appear once; the ten largest clones hold roughly 1.4%. This material consisted of peripheral blood, taken in the third trimester of pregnancy. Source of these receptors: a female donor in good health, enrolled as a control in a pregnancy study.

The chain recombines TRBV5-1 with TRBJ1-6; D is unclear. The CDR3 sequence is 14 residues long. Germline V lookup: CDR1 SGHRS, CDR2 YFSETQ. V dropped 2 bases and J dropped 7 bases, with 10 bases sitting between them. Written as DNA, the CDR3 is TGCGCCAGCAGCTTTCTTCCGGGAAATTCACCCCTCCACTTT. Its translation: CASSFLPGNSPLHF.

The DNA for the CDR3 is TGTGCCAGCAGTCTCTACACTGAAGCTTTCTTT. Protein product: CASSLYTEAFF. The chain employs TRBV28 and TRBJ1-1; D gene ambiguous. CDR3 length: 11 residues. V lost 5 bases and J lost 3, with 4 bases in between. CDR1 is MDHEN, CDR2 SYDVKM, per germline.

This clone was seen a few times. The chain carries TRBV6-6 and TRBJ2-2, with TRBD1 as a possible D gene (5 bases). The ends were cut back, 7 bases at V and 2 bases at J, with 14 bases in the middle. CDR3 length: 15 amino acids. In germline, CDR1 is MNHNY, CDR2 SVGAGI (reference sequence). The CDR3 bases are TGTGCCAGCACTATAGGGGATCTCAACACCGGGGAGCTGTTTTTT. Translation: CASTIGDLNTGELFF.

In its sample, this clone was seen once. This sequence joins TRBV4-3 and TRBJ1-6; 8 nucleotides agree with TRBD1. CDR3 length: 13 residues. V gave up 0 bases and J gave up 11 bases; unmatched junction bases: 0. CDR1 LGHNA and CDR2 YSLEER come from the germline V gene. CDR3 in amino acids: CASSQEQGAPLHF. CDR3 coding DNA: TGCGCCAGCAGCCAAGAACAGGGGGCACCCCTCCACTTT.

The chain recombines TRBV12-5 with TRBJ2-7; D may be TRBD1 (6 bases). In germline, CDR1 is LGHNT, CDR2 FRNRAP. V dropped 7 bases and J dropped 4 bases, with 17 bases sitting between them. The CDR3 has 14 amino acids. The CDR3 nucleotides read TGTGCTAGTGCCCTGGGACATCTCTGGTACGAGCAGTACTTC. Protein sequence: CASALGHLWYEQYF.

The V and J genes are TRBV29-1 and TRBJ1-2; D is possibly TRBD1 (6 bases). This CDR3 has 17 residues. The ends were cut back, 0 bases at V and 2 bases at J, with 19 bases in the middle. Germline V lookup: CDR1 SQVTM, CDR2 ANQGSEA. CDR3 loop: CSVEEYRVEAFNYGYTF. CDR3 DNA: TGCAGCGTTGAAGAATACAGGGTTGAGGCCTTCAACTATGGCTACACCTTC.

This clone appeared once. The gene calls are TRBV19 and TRBJ1-1, with no clear D. Germline V CDR1 and CDR2: LNHDA, SQIVND (reference sequence). V lost 3 bases and J lost 0, with 11 bases in between. The CDR3 totals 15 residues. The CDR3 loop is CASSITDPMNTEAFF. The CDR3 coding sequence is TGTGCCAGTAGTATTACAGATCCGATGAACACTGAAGCTTTCTTT. Using reference TRBV19 and TRBJ1-1 for the parts outside the CDR3, the full variable domain is DGGITQSPKYLFRKEGQNVTLSCEQNLNHDAMYWYRQDPGQGLRLIYYSQIVNDFQKGDIAEGYSVSREKKESFPLTVTSAQKNPTAFYLCASSITDPMNTEAFFGQGTRLTVV.

This clone was observed a handful of times. The rearrangement links TRBV7-3 to TRBJ1-6, with D uncertain. The CDR3 is 13 residues long. Per the germline V gene, CDR1 is SGHTA and CDR2 is FQGTGA. V lost 4 bases and J 8 bases, leaving 9 bases between the germline ends. This CDR3 is CASSSEMDSPLHF. The CDR3 nucleotides are TGTGCCAGCAGCTCAGAAATGGATTCACCCCTCCACTTT.

V gene TRBV28 combines with J gene TRBJ1-2; 7 bases map to TRBD1. The CDR3 is 13 residues long. V gave up 6 bases and J gave up 8 bases; unmatched junction bases: 9. CDR1 and CDR2 (germline): MDHEN, SYDVKM. This CDR3 is CASRTGQIEGYTF. Here the CDR3 DNA reads TGTGCCAGCAGGACGGGACAGATTGAAGGCTACACCTTC.

The genes are TRBV2 and TRBJ2-1, with TRBD2 matching 9 bases. The V gene end was trimmed by 5 bases and the J gene end by 6 bases; junction bases not matched to a gene: 5. The CDR3 covers 14 residues. Germline-derived CDR1 and CDR2 are SNHLY and FYNNEI. This CDR3 reads CASSMAGGSNEQFF. DNA for the CDR3: TGTGCCAGCAGTATGGCGGGGGGGAGCAATGAGCAGTTCTTC.

V usage is TRBV5-1 and J usage is TRBJ2-3; 7 nucleotides agree with TRBD2. The V and J ends lost 4 bases and 1 base, in that order; junction bases with no gene match: 12. Germline-derived CDR1 and CDR2 are SGHRS and YFSETQ. This CDR3 is 17 amino acids long. CDR3: CASSRMGEGSGTDTQYF. The CDR3 nucleotides are TGCGCCAGCAGCAGGATGGGGGAGGGTTCAGGCACAGATACGCAGTATTTT.

This clone was counted only a few times. J is TRBJ2-1 and V is TRBV15; a weak D match, TRBD2 (5 bases). Germline values: CDR1 LNHNV, CDR2 YYDKDF (reference sequence). The CDR3 has 14 residues. Trimming pared 8 bases from V and 1 base from J, leaving 12 bases between. This chain's CDR3 is CATRNGESYNEQFF. The CDR3 nucleotides are TGTGCCACCCGGAACGGGGAGTCCTACAATGAGCAGTTCTTC.

The chain carries TRBV5-1 and TRBJ2-1; the match to TRBD2 covers 9 bases. The CDR3 loop spans 16 amino acids. V gave up 8 bases and J gave up 5 bases; unmatched junction bases: 14. Germline CDR1 and CDR2: SGHRS and YFSETQ. The CDR3 nucleotides read TGCGCCAGTCAAGGGAACCGACTAGCGGCCAACAATGAGCAGTTCTTC. Its protein product is CASQGNRLAANNEQFF.

This rearrangement joins TRBV7-9 to TRBJ2-2; D gene ambiguous. Germline V CDR1 and CDR2: SEHNR, FQNEAQ (reference sequence). This CDR3 contains 17 residues. V was clipped by 0 bases and J by 0 bases, with 11 bases between them. The CDR3 DNA sequence: TGTGCCAGCAGCTTAGCGTGGAGCACCGCGAACACCGGGGAGCTGTTTTTT. It specifies CASSLAWSTANTGELFF.

Only one count was recorded for this clone. The rearrangement uses TRBV15 and TRBJ2-2; D might be TRBD1 (5 bases). Trimming took 1 base from V and 4 from J, leaving 10 bases between them. Per germline, CDR1 LNHNV and CDR2 YYDKDF (reference sequence). The CDR3 totals 15 residues. CDR3 in amino acids: CATSRGDRTTGELFF. In DNA, the CDR3 is TGTGCCACCAGCAGAGGCGACAGAACCACCGGGGAGCTGTTTTTT.

This chain links TRBV6-5 with TRBJ1-1; D is perhaps TRBD1 (5 bases). Trimming left V 6 bases short and J 2 bases short, with 13 bases between. This CDR3 spans 14 amino acids. The germline gives CDR1 MNHEY, CDR2 SVGAGI. The CDR3 here is CASRGAGRNTEAFF. The CDR3 DNA reads TGTGCCAGCAGAGGGGCAGGCCGTAACACTGAAGCTTTCTTT.

The V call is TRBV27, the J call TRBJ2-1, with 11 bases identical to TRBD2. Germline assignment: CDR1 MNHEY and CDR2 SMNVEV (reference sequence). This CDR3 is built from 18 residues. J was trimmed by 10 bases and V by 3 bases; bases with no gene match: 17. CDR3 sequence reads: CASSFSSGGQPYGIEQFF. CDR3 DNA sequence: TGTGCCAGCAGTTTTTCTAGCGGGGGGCAGCCCTACGGGATAGAGCAGTTCTTC.

CDR3 sequence reads: CASSLDGGSGYTF. In DNA form, the CDR3 reads TGCGCCAGCAGCTTGGACGGGGGATCTGGCTACACCTTC. The J gene is TRBJ1-2, the V gene TRBV5-1, with D maybe TRBD1 (5 bases). CDR3 length: 13 residues. From germline, CDR1 is SGHRS and CDR2 YFSETQ. V was trimmed by 0 bases and J by 7 bases, leaving 10 bases between them.

The chain has TRBV7-3 and TRBJ2-1, with TRBD2 matching 8 bases. J was trimmed by 5 bases and V by 3 bases; bases with no gene match: 6. Per the germline V gene, CDR1 is SGHTA and CDR2 is FQGTGA. CDR3 size: 15 residues. The CDR3 here is CASSFNAGGNNEQFF. The CDR3 DNA follows: TGTGCCAGCAGCTTTAACGCGGGGGGAAACAATGAGCAGTTCTTC.

Only a few counts were recorded for this clone. The V gene is TRBV28, the J gene TRBJ1-5; 7 nucleotides agree with TRBD1. With 8 bases clipped from V and 7 bases from J, the junction kept 14 bases outside the gene matches. The CDR3 contains 15 residues. Germline CDR1 reads MDHEN; CDR2 reads SYDVKM. DNA of the CDR3: TGTGCCAGCCGAATCGTACAGGGGTTAGGACAGCCCCAGCATTTT. Encoded protein: CASRIVQGLGQPQHF.

The gene calls are TRBV19 and TRBJ1-1; 7 bases fit TRBD1. The CDR3 covers 14 residues. The V and J ends lost 4 bases and 4 bases, in that order; junction bases with no gene match: 6. In germline, CDR1 is LNHDA, CDR2 SQIVND (reference sequence). CDR3 residues: CASSTLTGSTEAFF. The CDR3 nucleotides read TGTGCCAGTAGTACCTTGACAGGGAGCACTGAAGCTTTCTTT.

The V gene is TRBV9, the J gene TRBJ2-1, with D uncertain. The V and J ends lost 0 bases and 7 bases respectively, with 8 bases between them. Per the germline V gene, CDR1 is SGDLS and CDR2 is YYNGEE. The length of the CDR3 is 13 residues. The CDR3 bases are TGTGCCAGCAGCGTAGGGTCCGGGAATGAGCAGTTCTTC. Translation: CASSVGSGNEQFF.

J is TRBJ2-5 and V is TRBV2; the match to TRBD2 covers 10 bases. Germline loops: CDR1 SNHLY, CDR2 FYNNEI. After removal of 7 bases from V and 4 bases from J, the junction contained 6 bases not matched to a gene. This CDR3 has 14 amino acids. The CDR3 coding sequence is TGTGCCAGCAACTTTCGGACTAGCGGAGAGACCCAGTACTTC. This codes for CASNFRTSGETQYF.

V gene TRBV7-2 combines with J gene TRBJ2-5, with 8 positions matching TRBD2. Trimming at V came to 5 bases and at J to 7 bases, leaving 12 bases not matched to a gene. This CDR3 region has 15 residues. Germline-derived CDR1 and CDR2 are SGHTA and FQGNSA. CDR3: CASSPGGGLGTTQYF. CDR3 coding DNA: TGTGCCAGCAGCCCGGGGGGGGGACTGGGCACGACCCAGTACTTC.

The rearrangement uses TRBV4-2 and TRBJ1-1, with D possibly matching TRBD1 (5 bases). The CDR3 covers 13 residues. Germline-derived CDR1 and CDR2 are LGHNA and YNFKEQ. Trimming removed 0 bases from V and 7 bases from J, with 9 bases in between. The CDR3 DNA follows: TGTGCCAGCAGCCAAGATGCGGGGGGTGAAGCTTTCTTT. Amino acids: CASSQDAGGEAFF.

This sequence joins TRBV11-3 and TRBJ2-5; 7 positions match TRBD2. The CDR3 has 14 amino acids. Germline-derived CDR1 and CDR2 are SGHNT and YENEEA. Trimming at V came to 8 bases and at J to 7 bases, leaving 13 bases not matched to a gene. CDR3 in amino acids: CASSSAGDLGTQYF. The CDR3 nucleotides are TGTGCCAGCTCCTCGGCGGGGGACCTAGGGACCCAGTACTTC.